These 25 T cell receptor beta chains share one sample of origin, sequenced in a study of T cells expressing NK-cell markers. Following a re-call of the 5' RACE reads, TCRdb has one entry per CDR3 protein and lacks DNA. This sample's table has a few hundred thousand distinct CDR3 sequences. The sample comprised blood T cells: a sorted CD56 or NKG2C T cell subset, CD4+ or CD8+ T cells, or bulk PBMC T cells (not recorded which). All receptors come from a man aged 18-69 years in good health.

The gene calls are TRBV7-9 and TRBJ1-1. The CDR3 is 14 amino acids. Germline V CDR1 and CDR2: SEHNR, FQNEAQ (reference sequence). This chain's CDR3 is CASSLGPQSTEAFF.

The chain links TRBV11-1 to TRBJ2-1; with no DNA, the TCRdb D assignment of TRBD1 cannot be verified. The CDR3 covers 15 residues. Germline loops: CDR1 SGHAT, CDR2 FQDESV (reference sequence). The CDR3 sequence: CASSAGGGLYNEQFF.

This chain uses TRBV12-3 or TRBV12-4 with TRBJ1-1; TCRdb's D call, TRBD1, is unchecked because there is no DNA. The CDR3 consists of 14 residues. CDR3 amino acids: CASSSSRVGAEAFF.

This chain uses TRBV18 with TRBJ2-5; TCRdb picks TRBD2, but there is no DNA to check that call. CDR3 length: 16 residues. Germline loops: CDR1 KGHSH, CDR2 LQKENI. CDR3 residues: CASSPRGTRSQETQYF.

The chain links TRBV5-1 to TRBJ2-7; the TCRdb D gene call, TRBD2, has no DNA to confirm it. The CDR3 length is 15 residues. Germline CDR1 is SGHRS and CDR2 is YFSETQ. The CDR3 sequence: CASNLGTSLFYEQYF.

This chain connects TRBV14 to TRBJ2-5; TCRdb's D gene call, TRBD2, goes unchecked for lack of DNA. Germline V gives CDR1 SGHDN, CDR2 FVKESK. The CDR3 is 14 amino acids. CDR3 region: CASSPRLGAETQYF.

CDR3 protein: CASGRGQSRDNSPLHF. The rearrangement uses TRBV2 and TRBJ1-6; TCRdb lists TRBD1, though no DNA is available to test this call. The length of the CDR3 is 16 residues. Per germline, CDR1 SNHLY and CDR2 FYNNEI.

The chain employs TRBV2 and TRBJ2-1; TCRdb picks TRBD1, but there is no DNA to check that call. CDR1 is SNHLY and CDR2 is FYNNEI in the germline V gene. There are 14 residues in the CDR3. The CDR3 spells CASRSTGQWGEQFF.

The rearrangement joins TRBV4-2 to TRBJ2-1; with no DNA, the TCRdb D assignment of TRBD2 cannot be verified. The germline gives CDR1 LGHNA, CDR2 YNFKEQ. This CDR3 has 18 residues. The CDR3 spells CASSQDWIRGGNRNEQFF.

The rearrangement links TRBV20-1 to TRBJ1-2; TCRdb picks TRBD1, but there is no DNA to check that call. Germline V CDR1 and CDR2: DFQATT, SNEGSKA (reference sequence). The CDR3 length is 14 residues. The CDR3 sequence is CSAYRGRGVGGYTF.

The V call is TRBV12-3 or TRBV12-4, the J call TRBJ1-2; no DNA is available, so the TRBD1 call from TCRdb remains unchecked. The CDR3 has 15 residues. This CDR3 reads CASSSHRGSNYGYTF.

V is TRBV24-1 and J is TRBJ2-3; no DNA is available, so the TRBD1 call from TCRdb remains unchecked. The germline V gene has CDR1 KGHDR and CDR2 SFDVKD. The CDR3 has 17 amino acids. The CDR3 sequence: CATSDWGPGQKADTQYF.

The CDR3 spells CSANIPGLAGPKQEQFF. The chain links TRBV20-1 to TRBJ2-1; TCRdb proposes TRBD2, but this gene call is untestable without DNA. Germline V gives CDR1 DFQATT, CDR2 SNEGSKA (reference sequence). This CDR3 spans 17 amino acids.

V and J are TRBV19 and TRBJ2-2; there is no DNA to check the TCRdb D call of TRBD1. CDR3 length: 17 amino acids. The germline V gene encodes CDR1 LNHDA and CDR2 SQIVND (reference sequence). The CDR3: CASSIRPPDANTGELFF.

CDR3: CASSALFYEQYF. The rearrangement joins TRBV2 to TRBJ2-7. CDR1 and CDR2 from the germline V gene are SNHLY and FYNNEI. The CDR3 spans 12 residues.

J is TRBJ2-5 and V is TRBV4-2; TCRdb outputs TRBD2, but without DNA this stays unchecked. CDR3 length: 15 residues. In germline, CDR1 is LGHNA, CDR2 YNFKEQ. CDR3 sequence reads: CASSQPGLAPETQYF.

The J gene is TRBJ1-1, the V gene TRBV11-3; TCRdb lists TRBD1, though no DNA is available to test this call. The CDR3 length is 13 residues. The germline gives CDR1 SGHNT, CDR2 YENEEA. The CDR3 sequence is CASSTTGTAEAFF.

This sequence joins TRBV19 and TRBJ1-5. This CDR3 spans 13 amino acids. Germline CDR1 reads LNHDA; CDR2 reads SQIVND (reference sequence). The CDR3 loop reads CASTGVVGQPQHF.

The V call is TRBV6-2 or TRBV6-3, the J call TRBJ2-2; TCRdb indicates TRBD1, and absent DNA this call remains unverified. CDR3 size: 14 residues. CDR1 MNHEY and CDR2 SVGEGT come from the germline V gene. CDR3 region: CASRDRGGTGELFF.

The chain joins TRBV7-2 to TRBJ1-6; TCRdb's assignment of TRBD1 cannot be checked, as there is no DNA. Germline-derived CDR1 and CDR2 are SGHTA and FQGNSA. CDR3 length: 17 amino acids. The CDR3 loop reads CASSLARGQYDNSPLHF.

The rearrangement links TRBV5-8 to TRBJ2-5; absent DNA, TCRdb's TRBD1 call cannot be checked. The CDR3 length is 15 residues. CDR1 is SGHTS and CDR2 is YDEGEE in the germline V gene. The CDR3 loop is CASSLEGRGQETQYF.

The V gene is TRBV7-2, the J gene TRBJ1-6; the TCRdb call, TRBD1, lacks DNA for checking. CDR1 is SGHTA, CDR2 FQGNSA, per germline. This CDR3 is built from 16 residues. The CDR3: CASSSKPGQGTSPLHF.

V gene TRBV27 combines with J gene TRBJ1-2; TCRdb lists TRBD1, though no DNA is available to test this call. This CDR3 has 14 residues. CDR1 MNHEY and CDR2 SMNVEV come from the germline V gene (reference sequence). CDR3 sequence: CASSFGSGTTSYTF.

The chain carries TRBV20-1 and TRBJ1-6; there is no DNA to check the TCRdb D call of TRBD1. From germline, CDR1 is DFQATT and CDR2 SNEGSKA (reference sequence). This CDR3 spans 14 amino acids. The CDR3 here is CSARLGGGQVPLHF.

Here the CDR3 reads CASSLRGLAGGNTYNEQFF. The J gene is TRBJ2-1, the V gene TRBV12-3 or TRBV12-4; checking the TCRdb D call of TRBD2 is not possible without DNA. The CDR3 runs 19 residues.